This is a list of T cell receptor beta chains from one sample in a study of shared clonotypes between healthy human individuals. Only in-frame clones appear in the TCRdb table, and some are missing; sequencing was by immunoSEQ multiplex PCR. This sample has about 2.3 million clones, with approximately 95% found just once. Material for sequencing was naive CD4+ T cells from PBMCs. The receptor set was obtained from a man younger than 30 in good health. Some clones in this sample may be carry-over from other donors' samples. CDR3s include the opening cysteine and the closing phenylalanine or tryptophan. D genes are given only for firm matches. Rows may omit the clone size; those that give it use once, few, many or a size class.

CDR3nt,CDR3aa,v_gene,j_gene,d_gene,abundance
TGCGCCAGCAGCTTCCCTAGCGTCCAAGAGACCCAGTACTTC,CASSFPSVQETQYF,TRBV5-1,TRBJ2-5,.,.
TGTGCCATCAGTGAGTCGGGGCTAGCGGGACAAGAGACCCAGTACTTC,CAISESGLAGQETQYF,TRBV10-3,TRBJ2-5,TRBD2,.
TGTGCCAGCAGCCTGACAGGACCTAACTATGGCTACACCTTC,CASSLTGPNYGYTF,TRBV27,TRBJ1-2,.,.
TGTGCCAGCAAAGAGGTGGTTTCAACAGATACGCAGTATTTT,CASKEVVSTDTQYF,TRBV2,TRBJ2-3,.,.
TGTGCCAGCTCACCAGGCATTCCCGCAGCGGAGGATGGCTACACCTTC,CASSPGIPAAEDGYTF,TRBV18,TRBJ1-2,.,once
TGTGCCAGCAGTGAACTACTCTTAAACTATGGCTACACCTTC,CASSELLLNYGYTF,TRBV6-1,TRBJ1-2,.,.
TGTGCCAGCAGTCCCGACACCAGTAGACACTATGGCTACACCTTC,CASSPDTSRHYGYTF,TRBV28,TRBJ1-2,.,.
TGTGCCTCCACTAGCGGGAGTAGGGAGCAGTTCTTC,CASTSGSREQFF,TRBV30,TRBJ2-1,TRBD2,.
TGTGCCAGCAGTTACTCCCGGCAGTCCTACAATGAGCAGTTCTTC,CASSYSRQSYNEQFF,TRBV6-6,TRBJ2-1,.,.
TGTGCCAGCAGGACAGGGGCCTACGAGCAGTACTTC,CASRTGAYEQYF,TRBV28,TRBJ2-7,TRBD1,.
TGTGCCAGCAGTTTATACCGCTATGGCTACACCTTC,CASSLYRYGYTF,TRBV27,TRBJ1-2,.,few
TGTGCCAGCAGCTTGCGTTATAGCGGGAGGGCCCGTGAGACCCAGTACTTC,CASSLRYSGRARETQYF,TRBV5-6,TRBJ2-5,TRBD2,.
TGTGCCAGCAGTGAAAGTAGACTCCTTGAAGCTTTCTTT,CASSESRLLEAFF,TRBV6-1,TRBJ1-1,.,.
TGTGCCAGCAGCGTAGGAGCGTTGGGAAATTCCGAGCAGTACTTC,CASSVGALGNSEQYF,TRBV9,TRBJ2-7,.,.
TGTGCCAGCAGCCCCCGGAGGGGAGCCCCATACGAGCAGTACTTC,CASSPRRGAPYEQYF,TRBV11-2,TRBJ2-7,.,.
TGTGCCTGGAACCAGGGGGCGCAGGAGCAGTACTTC,CAWNQGAQEQYF,TRBV30,TRBJ2-7,TRBD1,.
TGTGCCAGCAGTGATTCGGTACCAGGGAACACCGGGGAGCTGTTTTTT,CASSDSVPGNTGELFF,TRBV2,TRBJ2-2,.,.
TGTGCCAGCAGCAAAAGGGCTGGTGACGGCAGGGGGGTCAATGAGCAGTTCTTC,CASSKRAGDGRGVNEQFF,TRBV21-1,TRBJ2-1,.,.
TGTGCCAGCAGCGACCGCCCTAGCACAGATACGCAGTATTTT,CASSDRPSTDTQYF,TRBV9,TRBJ2-3,.,.
TGTGCCAGTAGTGGCACAGGGTCTGGGGCCAACGTCCTGACTTTC,CASSGTGSGANVLTF,TRBV19,TRBJ2-6,.,.